What follows are 26 T cell receptor beta chains derived from one specimen sequenced in a study of T cells after yellow fever vaccination. In TCRdb, the 5' RACE reads were re-called with MiXCR into one record per CDR3 protein. The data show some 300,000 distinct CDR3 sequences, with less than 9.5% seen just once and around 3.1% held by the top ten. Here the sequenced sample was CD4+ T cells sorted from PBMCs, taken 5 days after the yellow fever booster vaccination. The origin of the receptors is a man aged 18 to 35 who received the YFV17D yellow fever vaccine.

This clonotype was counted many times. In DNA, the CDR3 is TGTGCCAGCAGTAGCCCCGTGGGAACCTACGAGCAGTACTTC. It specifies CASSSPVGTYEQYF. The chain couples TRBV28 to TRBJ2-7, with D unclear. Trimming took off 5 bases at V and 2 bases at J, with 13 bases between the two ends. Looked up from germline, CDR1 is MDHEN and CDR2 is SYDVKM. The CDR3 has 14 residues.

This clonotype has just a few counts. The J gene is TRBJ1-5, the V gene TRBV20-1; TRBD1 might be the D (6 bases). The V end was cut by 6 bases, the J end by 3 bases, with 12 bases between. Germline V gives CDR1 DFQATT, CDR2 SNEGSKA (reference sequence). The CDR3 extends over 13 amino acids. Here the CDR3 DNA reads TGCAGTGCCTCCGGGACAAACAATCAGCCCCAGCATTTT. It is translated as CSASGTNNQPQHF.

The chain joins TRBV18 to TRBJ2-3, with D possibly called TRBD1 or TRBD2 (6 bases each). Germline V gene sequence: CDR1 KGHSH, CDR2 LQKENI. The CDR3 consists of 16 residues. Trimming stripped 1 base from V and 0 bases from J, with 11 bases between. CDR3 DNA sequence: TGTGCCAGCTCACCACAAACAGGGAGGAGCACAGATACGCAGTATTTT. Protein product: CASSPQTGRSTDTQYF. Using reference TRBV18 and TRBJ2-3 for the parts outside the CDR3, the full variable domain is NAGVMQNPRHLVRRRGQEARLRCSPMKGHSHVYWYRQLPEEGLKFMVYLQKENIIDESGMPKERFSAEFPKEGPSILRIQQVVRGDSAAYFCASSPQTGRSTDTQYFGPGTRLTVL.

The table lists this clonotype with a few counts. This chain joins TRBV6-5 and TRBJ1-1, with D unclear. This CDR3 is 13 amino acids long. Germline loops: CDR1 MNHEY, CDR2 SVGAGI. The V end lost 6 bases, the J end lost 5 bases, and 13 bases lay between the germline ends. The DNA for the CDR3 is TGTGCCAGCAGCTCCACGAAGGGAACTGAAGCTTTCTTT. Residues: CASSSTKGTEAFF.

The table lists this clonotype with a few counts. V and J are TRBV3-1 and TRBJ1-1, with TRBD1 as a possible D gene (5 bases). The CDR3 has 14 amino acids. CDR1 LGHDT and CDR2 YNNKEL come from the germline V gene (reference sequence). V lost 5 bases, J lost 4 bases, and 14 bases lay in between. The CDR3 region has the DNA TGTGCCAGCAGCTTAAAAGGGGCTGGCACTGAAGCTTTCTTT. It specifies CASSLKGAGTEAFF.

This clonotype was detected many times. The gene calls are TRBV6-6 and TRBJ1-2, with 11 positions matching TRBD1. Trimming took 7 bases from V and 4 from J; bases not matched to a gene: 8. The germline CDR1 and CDR2 sequences are MNHNY and SVGAGI (reference sequence). The length of the CDR3 is 15 residues. CDR3 sequence reads: CASTPRTGGVYGYTF. CDR3 bases: TGTGCCAGCACACCAAGGACAGGGGGCGTCTATGGCTACACCTTC.

The chain is built from TRBV7-3 and TRBJ2-1; tentative D call: TRBD1 (6 bases). Germline V CDR1 and CDR2: SGHTA, FQGTGA. Trimming stripped 5 bases from V and 2 bases from J, with 13 bases between. This CDR3 spans 15 amino acids. The CDR3, as DNA: TGTGCCAGCAGCCCGCAAACAGGGACCTACAATGAGCAGTTCTTC. Protein: CASSPQTGTYNEQFF.

This clonotype was seen a few times. This chain links TRBV9 with TRBJ2-1; the D gene is possibly TRBD2 (6 bases). Trimming took off 0 bases at V and 7 bases at J, with 14 bases between the two ends. CDR1 is SGDLS, CDR2 YYNGEE, per germline. CDR3 length: 15 amino acids. The CDR3 sequence: CASSVAGSSLNEQFF. The DNA for the CDR3 is TGTGCCAGCAGCGTAGCCGGGAGTAGCTTAAATGAGCAGTTCTTC.

Many counts were recorded for this clonotype. In DNA, the CDR3 is TGCAGTGCTAGATCTGGGGGTTTGCGGCAGCCCCAGCATTTT. Translating it yields CSARSGGLRQPQHF. The J gene is TRBJ1-5, the V gene TRBV20-1; a weak D match, TRBD1 (5 bases). The CDR3 is 14 amino acids. The germline V gene has CDR1 DFQATT and CDR2 SNEGSKA (reference sequence). V was clipped by 2 bases and J by 7 bases, with 15 bases between them.

This clonotype was seen a few times. The chain carries TRBV11-2 and TRBJ2-1; a possible D gene is TRBD1 (5 bases). Germline V lookup: CDR1 SGHAT, CDR2 FQNNGV. V was pared by 2 bases and J by 0 bases, with 11 bases between. The CDR3 length is 16 residues. The CDR3 DNA reads TGTGCCAGCAGCTTAAGTAGGGGTAGCTCCTACAATGAGCAGTTCTTC. Its protein product is CASSLSRGSSYNEQFF. Using reference TRBV11-2 and TRBJ2-1 for the parts outside the CDR3, the full variable domain is EAGVAQSPRYKIIEKRQSVAFWCNPISGHATLYWYQQILGQGPKLLIQFQNNGVVDDSQLPKDRFSAERLKGVDSTLKIQPAKLEDSAVYLCASSLSRGSSYNEQFFGPGTRLTVL.

Many counts were recorded for this clonotype. CDR3 nucleotides: TGCAGTGCCCCGGACAGGGCGTCCGGAGAGACCCAGTACTTC. Translated: CSAPDRASGETQYF. The chain employs TRBV20-1 and TRBJ2-5, with 8 bases matching TRBD1. J was trimmed by 4 bases and V by 6 bases; bases with no gene match: 10. Germline V gives CDR1 DFQATT, CDR2 SNEGSKA (reference sequence). The CDR3 is 14 residues long.

This clonotype was recorded a few times. The rearrangement joins TRBV7-2 to TRBJ1-1; no firm D call. In germline, CDR1 is SGHTA, CDR2 FQGNSA. CDR3 length: 13 residues. V was cut by 0 bases and J by 7 bases, with 9 bases left in between. CDR3 in DNA: TGTGCCAGCAGCTTAGCGTCGGGTGGTGAAGCTTTCTTT. It codes for CASSLASGGEAFF.

This clonotype has just a few counts. The chain employs TRBV5-1 and TRBJ1-2; D may be TRBD1 (6 bases). V lost 4 bases and J lost 8, with 12 bases in between. The V gene's germline CDR1 is SGHRS and CDR2 YFSETQ. CDR3 length equals 12 residues. CDR3 nucleotide sequence: TGCGCCAGCAGCCTGGGACAAGGAGGCTACACCTTC. Its translation: CASSLGQGGYTF.

Comment on this clonotype: One junction end does not reproduce the germline sequence, and a read error may be involved. This CDR3 is CASSLDLSVGVNSPLHF. CDR3 bases: TGTGCCAGCAGCTTAGATTTGAGTGTGGGGGTAAATTCGCCCCTCCACTTT. The V gene is TRBV7-9, the J gene TRBJ1-6; D is perhaps TRBD1 (5 bases). CDR1 is SEHNR, CDR2 FQNEAQ, per germline (reference sequence). CDR3 length: 17 amino acids.

This clonotype was seen ten or more times. The chain links TRBV7-9 to TRBJ1-2, with D unclear. Germline lookup yields CDR1 SEHNR and CDR2 FQNEAQ (reference sequence). This CDR3 is built from 13 residues. Trimming shortened V by 5 bases and J by 3 bases, and 10 bases separated the two germline ends. Here the CDR3 DNA reads TGTGCCAGCAGCCGCGGGCCCCACTATGGCTACACCTTC. As protein: CASSRGPHYGYTF.

The J gene is TRBJ2-7, the V gene TRBV5-1, with 8 bases identical to TRBD1. CDR3 length: 15 residues. The trim removed 3 bases at V and 1 base at J, leaving 6 bases unmatched. Germline V gene data show CDR1 as SGHRS and CDR2 as YFSETQ. The CDR3 nucleotides read TGCGCCAGCAGCTCTGGGACAGGACGATCCTACGAGCAGTACTTC. The encoded protein is CASSSGTGRSYEQYF. Full variable domain (missing parts from reference TRBV5-1 and TRBJ2-7): KAGVTQTPRYLIKTRGQQVTLSCSPISGHRSVSWYQQTPGQGLQFLFEYFSETQRNKGNFPGRFSGRQFSNSRSEMNVSTLELGDSALYLCASSSGTGRSYEQYFGPGTRLTVT.

The rearrangement uses TRBV7-2 and TRBJ1-2; a weak D match, TRBD1 (5 bases). Between the trimmed V and J ends, which lost 5 bases and 9 bases, there was a span of 16 bases. The V gene's germline CDR1 is SGHTA and CDR2 FQGNSA. The CDR3 has 13 residues. CDR3 sequence reads: CASSRDGTMRYTF. The CDR3 bases are TGTGCCAGCAGCCGGGACGGAACTATGCGCTACACCTTC.

The rearrangement links TRBV7-2 to TRBJ2-3; D gene ambiguous. CDR3 length: 14 residues. V was shortened by 3 bases and J by 7 bases, with 14 bases between the two germline ends. CDR1 is SGHTA, CDR2 FQGNSA, per germline. The CDR3 DNA reads TGTGCCAGCAGCTTGAACGGGTTCATGAATACGCAGTATTTT. The encoded protein is CASSLNGFMNTQYF. The entire variable domain, with the rest obtained from reference TRBV7-2 and TRBJ2-3, is as follows: GAGVSQSPSNKVTEKGKDVELRCDPISGHTALYWYRQSLGQGLEFLIYFQGNSAPDKSGLPSDRFSAERTGGSVSTLTIQRTQQEDSAVYLCASSLNGFMNTQYFGPGTRLTVL.

V gene TRBV6-1 combines with J gene TRBJ1-1; 8 bases agree with TRBD1. Trimming at V came to 6 bases and at J to 6 bases, leaving 12 bases not matched to a gene. The CDR3 is made up of 15 amino acids. Per germline, CDR1 MNHNS and CDR2 SASEGT. DNA of the CDR3: TGTGCCAGCAGAGCTTTTCTCGGACAGGGCGCTGAAGCTTTCTTT. The encoded protein is CASRAFLGQGAEAFF.

This chain links TRBV12-3 or TRBV12-4 with TRBJ2-2, with D hard to call. The CDR3 spans 14 residues. The ends were cut back, 0 bases at V and 5 bases at J, with 7 bases in the middle. The CDR3 here is CASSLAWATGELFF. CDR3 in DNA: TGTGCCAGCAGTTTAGCTTGGGCTACCGGGGAGCTGTTTTTT.

This clonotype has a handful of counts. The CDR3 spells CASSLPRPGELFF. CDR3 DNA sequence: TGTGCCAGCAGCTTGCCGCGTCCCGGGGAGCTGTTTTTT. This chain links TRBV5-4 with TRBJ2-2; D remains ambiguous. The CDR3 consists of 13 residues. Germline V lookup: CDR1 SGHNT, CDR2 YYREEE (reference sequence). Trimming took 1 base from V and 6 from J, leaving 7 bases between them.

This clonotype was counted ten times or more. Its ends do not fully match the called genes, so a read error is possible. The chain recombines TRBV7-6 with TRBJ1-5; D unclear. The V gene's germline CDR1 is SGHVS and CDR2 FNYEAQ. The CDR3 totals 15 residues. The CDR3 DNA reads TGCGCCAGCAGCTTGGGCGGAAATAGCAATCAGCCCCAGCATTTT. Translating it yields CASSLGGNSNQPQHF. Variable domain in full (rest from reference TRBV7-6 and TRBJ1-5): GAGVSQSPRYKVTKRGQDVALRCDPISGHVSLYWYRQALGQGPEFLTYFNYEAQQDKSGLPNDRFSAERPEGSISTLTIQRTEQRDSAMYRCASSLGGNSNQPQHFGDGTRLSIL.

V and J are TRBV4-1 and TRBJ1-2; D unresolved. Trimming took off 4 bases at V and 2 bases at J, with 23 bases between the two ends. The germline gives CDR1 MGHRA, CDR2 YSYEKL. This CDR3 is 18 amino acids long. This chain's CDR3 is CASSLKFRAEKTNYGYTF. CDR3 sequence (DNA): TGCGCCAGCAGCCTCAAATTCCGGGCCGAGAAGACCAACTATGGCTACACCTTC.

J is TRBJ1-2 and V is TRBV5-1; the D is unclear. Looked up from germline, CDR1 is SGHRS and CDR2 is YFSETQ. The CDR3 covers 12 residues. The V end was cut by 5 bases, the J end by 8 bases, with 13 bases between. CDR3 DNA sequence: TGCGCCAGCAGGGGCCAAGAATGGGGCTACACCTTC. It is translated as CASRGQEWGYTF.

There are many counts of this clonotype. The chain carries TRBV6-5 and TRBJ1-2; D is uncertain. This CDR3 contains 12 residues. The germline V and J ends were trimmed by 2 bases and 1 base, with 2 bases remaining between them. Germline-derived CDR1 and CDR2 are MNHEY and SVGAGI. DNA for the CDR3: TGTGCCAGCAGTTACCGTAACTATGGCTACACCTTC. Translation: CASSYRNYGYTF.

The genes are TRBV12-3 or TRBV12-4 and TRBJ2-1; TRBD2 agrees at 8 bases. The V segment lost 3 bases and the J segment 5 bases; nucleotides outside the gene matches: 6. The CDR3 length is 15 residues. Here the CDR3 DNA reads TGTGCCAGCAGTTTGGCGGGGGGCAGGAACAATGAGCAGTTCTTC. It encodes CASSLAGGRNNEQFF.